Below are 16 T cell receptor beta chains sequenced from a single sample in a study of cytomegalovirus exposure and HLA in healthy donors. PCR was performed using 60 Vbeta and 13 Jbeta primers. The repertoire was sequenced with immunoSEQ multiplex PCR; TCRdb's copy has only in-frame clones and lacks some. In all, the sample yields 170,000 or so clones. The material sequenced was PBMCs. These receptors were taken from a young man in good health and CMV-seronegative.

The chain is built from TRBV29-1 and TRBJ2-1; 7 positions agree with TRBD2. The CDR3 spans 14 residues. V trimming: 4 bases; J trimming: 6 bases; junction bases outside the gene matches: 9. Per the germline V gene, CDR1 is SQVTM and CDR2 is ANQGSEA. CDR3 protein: CSVGRDYRGNEQFF. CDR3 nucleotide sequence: TGCAGCGTTGGCCGGGACTACCGGGGCAATGAGCAGTTCTTC.

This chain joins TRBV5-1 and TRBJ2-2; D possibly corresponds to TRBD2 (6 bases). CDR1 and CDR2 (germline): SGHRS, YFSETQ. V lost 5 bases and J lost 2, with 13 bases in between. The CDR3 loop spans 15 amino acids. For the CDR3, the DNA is TGCGCCAGCAGTCCTGGGACTTCTAACACCGGGGAGCTGTTTTTT. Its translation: CASSPGTSNTGELFF.

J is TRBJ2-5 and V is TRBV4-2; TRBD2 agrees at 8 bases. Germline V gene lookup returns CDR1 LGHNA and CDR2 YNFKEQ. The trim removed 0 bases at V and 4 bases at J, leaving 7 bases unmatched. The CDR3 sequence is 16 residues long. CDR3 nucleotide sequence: TGTGCCAGCAGCCAAGATCGTAGCGGGATTGGAGAGACCCAGTACTTC. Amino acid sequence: CASSQDRSGIGETQYF.

The CDR3 protein is CASSFGRLYGYTF. CDR3 nucleotide sequence: TGTGCCAGCAGCTTTGGCAGGCTCTATGGCTACACCTTC. The genes are TRBV11-2 and TRBJ1-2; no firm D call. Germline CDR1 and CDR2: SGHAT and FQNNGV. The CDR3 is made up of 13 amino acids. V was clipped by 3 bases and J by 4 bases, with 9 bases between them.

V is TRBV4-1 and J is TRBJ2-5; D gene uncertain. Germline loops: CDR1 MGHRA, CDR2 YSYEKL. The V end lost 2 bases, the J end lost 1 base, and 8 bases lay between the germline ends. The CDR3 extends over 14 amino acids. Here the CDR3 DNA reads TGCGCCAGCAGCCAAACAGATGTCCAAGAGACCCAGTACTTC. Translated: CASSQTDVQETQYF.

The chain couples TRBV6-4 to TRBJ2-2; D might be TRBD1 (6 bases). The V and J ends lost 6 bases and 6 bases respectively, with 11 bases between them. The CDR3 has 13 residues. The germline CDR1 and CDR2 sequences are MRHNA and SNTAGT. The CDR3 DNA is TGTGCCAGCAGCAGACAGGATCCCGGGGAGCTGTTTTTT. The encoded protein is CASSRQDPGELFF.

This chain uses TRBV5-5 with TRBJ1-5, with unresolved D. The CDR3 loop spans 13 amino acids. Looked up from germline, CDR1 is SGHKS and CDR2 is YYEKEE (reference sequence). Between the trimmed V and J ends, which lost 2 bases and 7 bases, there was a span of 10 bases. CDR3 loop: CASSLVSGQPQHF. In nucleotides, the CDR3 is TGTGCCAGCAGCTTAGTATCGGGGCAGCCCCAGCATTTT.

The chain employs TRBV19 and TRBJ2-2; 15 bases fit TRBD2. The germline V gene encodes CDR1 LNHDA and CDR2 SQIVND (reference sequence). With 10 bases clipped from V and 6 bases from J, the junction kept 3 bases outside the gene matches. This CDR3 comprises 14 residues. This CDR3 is CATWTSGRAGELFF. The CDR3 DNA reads TGTGCCACTTGGACTAGCGGGAGGGCCGGGGAGCTGTTTTTT. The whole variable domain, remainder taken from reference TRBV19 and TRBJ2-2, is DGGITQSPKYLFRKEGQNVTLSCEQNLNHDAMYWYRQDPGQGLRLIYYSQIVNDFQKGDIAEGYSVSREKKESFPLTVTSAQKNPTAFYLCATWTSGRAGELFFGEGSRLTVL.

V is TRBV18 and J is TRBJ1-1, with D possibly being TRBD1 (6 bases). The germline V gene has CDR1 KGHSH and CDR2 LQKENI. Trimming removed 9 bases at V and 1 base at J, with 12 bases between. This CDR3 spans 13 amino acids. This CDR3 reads CASGGQTNTEAFF. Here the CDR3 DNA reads TGTGCCAGTGGGGGACAAACGAACACTGAAGCTTTCTTT.

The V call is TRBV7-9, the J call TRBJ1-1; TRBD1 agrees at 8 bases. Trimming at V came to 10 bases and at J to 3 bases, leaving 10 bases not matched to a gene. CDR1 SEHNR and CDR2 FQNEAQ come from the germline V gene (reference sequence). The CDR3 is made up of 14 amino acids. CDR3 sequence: CATIQQGGYTEAFF. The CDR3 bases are TGTGCCACAATCCAACAGGGGGGGTACACTGAAGCTTTCTTT.

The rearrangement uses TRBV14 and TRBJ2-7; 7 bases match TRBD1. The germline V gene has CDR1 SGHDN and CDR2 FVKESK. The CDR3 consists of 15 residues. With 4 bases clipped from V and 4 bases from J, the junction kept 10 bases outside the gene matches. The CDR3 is CASSLAIGQAYEQYF. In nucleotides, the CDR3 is TGTGCCAGCAGCCTAGCGATAGGACAGGCGTACGAGCAGTACTTC.

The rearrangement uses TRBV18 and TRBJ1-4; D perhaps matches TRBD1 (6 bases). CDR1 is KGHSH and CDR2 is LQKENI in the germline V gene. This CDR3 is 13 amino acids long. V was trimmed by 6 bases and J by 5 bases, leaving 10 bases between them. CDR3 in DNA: TGTGCCAGCTCGGATACAGGGAATGAAAAACTGTTTTTT. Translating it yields CASSDTGNEKLFF.

The CDR3 DNA is TGTGCCAGCAGCTTATCTCTGGGAGTAGGGGAGACCCAGTACTTC. It yields the protein CASSLSLGVGETQYF. The V call is TRBV7-8, the J call TRBJ2-5; D possibly corresponds to TRBD2 (5 bases). V lost 2 bases and J lost 5, with 15 bases in between. The CDR3 covers 15 residues. Germline CDR1 SGHVS, CDR2 FQNEAQ.

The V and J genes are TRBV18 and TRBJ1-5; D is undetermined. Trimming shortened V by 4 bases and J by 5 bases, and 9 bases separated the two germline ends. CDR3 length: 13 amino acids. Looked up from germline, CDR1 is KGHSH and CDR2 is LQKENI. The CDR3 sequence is CASSRGSDQPQHF. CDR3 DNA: TGTGCCAGCTCACGAGGGTCGGATCAGCCCCAGCATTTT. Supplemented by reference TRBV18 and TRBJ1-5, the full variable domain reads NAGVMQNPRHLVRRRGQEARLRCSPMKGHSHVYWYRQLPEEGLKFMVYLQKENIIDESGMPKERFSAEFPKEGPSILRIQQVVRGDSAAYFCASSRGSDQPQHFGDGTRLSIL.

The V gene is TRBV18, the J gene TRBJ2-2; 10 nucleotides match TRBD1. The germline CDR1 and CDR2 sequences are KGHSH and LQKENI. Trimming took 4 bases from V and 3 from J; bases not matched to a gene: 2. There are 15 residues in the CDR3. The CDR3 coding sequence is TGTGCCAGCTCACGCGGGACAGGGGACACCGGGGAGCTGTTTTTT. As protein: CASSRGTGDTGELFF.

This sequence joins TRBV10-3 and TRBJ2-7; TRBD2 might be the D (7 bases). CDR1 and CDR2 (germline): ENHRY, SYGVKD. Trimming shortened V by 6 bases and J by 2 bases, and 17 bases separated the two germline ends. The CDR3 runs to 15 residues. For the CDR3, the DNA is TGTGCCATCAGCCCCTCCGCCGGGGGGCCCTACGAGCAGTACTTC. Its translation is CAISPSAGGPYEQYF.